The rows below give T cell receptor beta chains drawn from one sample of a study of blood T cell repertoires in COVID-19. Produced via immunoSEQ multiplex PCR; TCRdb's table is partial and in-frame only. Seen here are tens of thousands of clones, 86% observed once, and the top ten hold less than 7%. The sample consisted of peripheral blood. The receptors stem from a woman of 80 years or more with active or convalescent COVID-19. Both conserved end residues are part of each CDR3. Each record gives: CDR3 DNA, CDR3 protein, J gene, clone size, V gene, D gene. A D gene is named only where the DNA matches it firmly. Not every row has a clone size; where given, it reads once, few, many or a size class.

TGTGCCAGCAGCTATGGGACAGAGATTTACGAGCAGTACTTC | CASSYGTEIYEQYF | TRBJ2-7 | few | TRBV5-4 | TRBD1
TGTGCCAGCAGCCAGGGACTAGCGGGGGGAGATACGCAGTATTTT | CASSQGLAGGDTQYF | TRBJ2-3 | few | TRBV4-2 | TRBD2
TGTGCCAGCAAAGGACTAGGAAACGAGCAGTTCTTC | CASKGLGNEQFF | TRBJ2-1 | NA | TRBV14 | TRBD2
TGTGCCAGCAGCCAAGGGTGGCAGGGAGGCTATGGCTACACCTTC | CASSQGWQGGYGYTF | TRBJ1-2 | NA | TRBV3-1/TRBV3-2 | NA
TGTGCCATCAGTGTGGGGGCGGCTGGCTACACCTTC | CAISVGAAGYTF | TRBJ1-2 | NA | TRBV10-3 | NA
TGTGCCAGCAGCCAATTAGCGAGCTCCTACAATGAGCAGTTCTTC | CASSQLASSYNEQFF | TRBJ2-1 | once | TRBV3-1/TRBV3-2 | NA
TGTGCCAGCAGCGCCCGTAGATATAGCGGGTCTAGCACAGATACGCAGTATTTT | CASSARRYSGSSTDTQYF | TRBJ2-3 | NA | TRBV5-4 | TRBD2
TGTGCCACCAGCAGAGGAAACGAGGCAACTAATGAAAAACTGTTTTTT | CATSRGNEATNEKLFF | TRBJ1-4 | NA | TRBV15 | NA
TGTGCCAGCAGCCCTACTCCGGGACAGAGTTATGGCTACACCTTC | CASSPTPGQSYGYTF | TRBJ1-2 | NA | TRBV5-6 | TRBD1
TGTGCCAGCTGGGACAGGGGCACAGATACGCAGTATTTT | CASWDRGTDTQYF | TRBJ2-3 | NA | TRBV2 | TRBD1
TGTGCCAGCAGAGCATGGGGGGGCCGAGATACGCAGTATTTT | CASRAWGGRDTQYF | TRBJ2-3 | NA | TRBV25-1 | NA
TGCACCAGCAGCCAAGCGGGCCCACAGGGTGGCGAGCAGTACTTC | CTSSQAGPQGGEQYF | TRBJ2-7 | few | TRBV1 | NA
TGTGCCAGCAGCTTAACTAGTAAGAACACCGGGGAGCTGTTTTTT | CASSLTSKNTGELFF | TRBJ2-2 | NA | TRBV7-8 | NA
TGTGCCAGCAGTTCGGACAATGAGCAGTTCTTC | CASSSDNEQFF | TRBJ2-1 | NA | TRBV28 | NA
TGTGCCAGCAGTCCACGGGGGACTAGCGGAGTGGGTCCGTACAATGAGCAGTTCTTC | CASSPRGTSGVGPYNEQFF | TRBJ2-1 | NA | TRBV27 | TRBD2
TGTGCCAGCGGGGACACTAGCACAGATACGCAGTATTTT | CASGDTSTDTQYF | TRBJ2-3 | NA | TRBV9 | NA
TGTGCCAGCAGCTTAGCTTGGGGGGAGGACGAGCAGTACTTC | CASSLAWGEDEQYF | TRBJ2-7 | NA | TRBV7-9 | NA
TGTGCCAGCAGCTTGGAGGGGGCCCACAATGAGCAGTTCTTC | CASSLEGAHNEQFF | TRBJ2-1 | NA | TRBV27 | NA
TGCGCCAGCAGCTTTCTAGCGGGTGTTAACAATGAGCAGTTCTTC | CASSFLAGVNNEQFF | TRBJ2-1 | NA | TRBV5-1 | TRBD2
TGTGCCAGCAGCCTCAGAGGCACCGGGGAGCTGTTTTTT | CASSLRGTGELFF | TRBJ2-2 | NA | TRBV16 | NA